This TCR beta chain was sequenced in a study of early T cells in non-severe SARS-CoV-2 infection. Study-wide background: Chains were not paired, and sequencing was done on bulk RNA from unsorted whole blood. Study results and caveats: CD4 and private specificities were missed by VDJdb matching, which favored anti-spike CD8 responses.

Researchers tagged individual cDNA molecules with unique molecular identifiers. TCRdb itself ran the 5' RACE reads through MiXCR, one entry per CDR3 protein. The sample carries over 35,000 distinct CDR3 sequences, roughly 6% recorded once. From germline, CDR1 is SNHLY and CDR2 FYNNEI. V lost 7 bases and J 10 bases, leaving 16 bases between the germline ends. The CDR3 length is 12 residues. This clonotype came up a few times. The antigen is undetermined. The starting material was whole blood, obtained at baseline. The TCR sequence derives from an adult who was a healthcare worker with PCR-confirmed SARS-CoV-2 infection or an uninfected control (not recorded which). The chain links TRBV2 to TRBJ1-1; D is uncertain. CDR3 coding DNA: TGTGCCAGCAATAGGGCCGCGGGCGGAGCTTTCTTT. Amino acid sequence: CASNRAAGGAFF. Supplemented by reference TRBV2 and TRBJ1-1, the full variable domain reads EPEVTQTPSHQVTQMGQEVILRCVPISNHLYFYWYRQILGQKVEFLVSFYNNEISEKSEIFDDQFSVERPDGSNFTLKIRSTKLEDSAMYFCASNRAAGGAFFGQGTRLTVV.